The rows below give T cell receptor beta chains drawn from one sample of a study of CD8+ T cells in alopecia areata. Generated by immunoSEQ multiplex PCR, the TCRdb table keeps only in-frame clones and is missing some. The top ten clones hold over 1.5% of a sample with approximately 280,000 clones, 55% to 75% of them seen once. Sequencing used CD4+ T cells sorted from blood, obtained at week 24, from a patient treated with tofacitinib. The receptors stem from a human donor with alopecia areata. The CDR3 runs from the conserved cysteine through the conserved F or W. The order of the fields is CDR3 length, V gene, D gene, clone size, J gene, CDR3 protein, CDR3 DNA. The D gene is left open where the match is weak. The size field is filled for only some rows; it gives once, few, many or a size class.

14	TRBV4-3	TRBD2	.	TRBJ2-7	CASSHTSASYEQYF	TGCGCCAGCAGCCATACTAGCGCCTCCTACGAGCAGTACTTC
13	TRBV30	TRBD1	.	TRBJ1-2	CAWSEGQNYGYTF	TGTGCCTGGAGCGAGGGACAGAACTATGGCTACACCTTC
14	TRBV30	TRBD2	.	TRBJ2-2	CLGKRGENTGELFF	TGTTTAGGCAAGCGGGGGGAAAACACCGGGGAGCTGTTTTTT
15	TRBV19	.	.	TRBJ1-2	CASSPFMGWPYGYTF	TGTGCCAGTAGTCCGTTTATGGGGTGGCCCTATGGCTACACCTTC
16	TRBV27	.	.	TRBJ2-1	CASSQRTPRAVNEQFF	TGTGCCAGCAGCCAGCGGACCCCCCGCGCGGTGAATGAGCAGTTCTTC
12	TRBV29-1	.	few	TRBJ1-5	CSGEGTSGTQHF	TGCAGCGGTGAAGGTACCTCCGGGACCCAGCATTTT
16	TRBV25-1	.	.	TRBJ1-1	CASSESGIPSNTEAFF	TGTGCCAGCAGTGAGTCAGGGATCCCCTCGAACACTGAAGCTTTCTTT
10	TRBV29-1	.	.	TRBJ1-4	CSVGDGELFF	TGCAGCGTTGGAGACGGAGAACTGTTTTTT
14	TRBV7-2	TRBD1	.	TRBJ1-1	CASRLSIGTEEAFF	TGTGCCAGCAGACTTAGTATTGGGACAGAAGAAGCTTTCTTT
20	TRBV7-6	.	once	TRBJ1-6	CASSFAPWVLDRRPNSPLHF	TGTGCCAGCAGCTTCGCCCCGTGGGTGCTCGACCGGCGTCCCAATTCACCCCTCCACTTT
13	TRBV15	.	.	TRBJ2-7	CATRLRGGYEQYF	TGTGCCACCAGGCTACGAGGGGGCTACGAGCAGTACTTC
17	TRBV19	TRBD1	.	TRBJ2-1	CASSKGTVRYSYNEQFF	TGTGCCAGTAGTAAAGGGACAGTTCGATACTCCTACAATGAGCAGTTCTTC
12	TRBV28	.	.	TRBJ1-2	CASITGLEDYTF	TGTGCCAGCATCACCGGGCTAGAAGACTACACCTTC
15	TRBV27	TRBD1	.	TRBJ2-3	CASSIQGARADTQYF	TGTGCCAGCAGTATTCAGGGGGCGCGGGCAGATACGCAGTATTTT
13	TRBV29-1	TRBD1	.	TRBJ2-1	CSDRDRPYNEQFF	TGCAGCGACCGGGACAGACCCTACAATGAGCAGTTCTTC
14	TRBV4-3	.	.	TRBJ2-7	CASSQLGRFGEQYF	TGCGCCAGCAGCCAATTGGGGAGGTTCGGCGAGCAGTACTTC
12	TRBV7-2	.	few	TRBJ2-5	CASSPGRETQYF	TGTGCCAGCAGCCCAGGGAGGGAGACCCAGTACTTC
14	TRBV4-1	.	once	TRBJ2-1	CASSRGAGRNEQFF	TGCGCCAGCAGCCGGGGGGCAGGGAGGAATGAGCAGTTCTTC
9	TRBV7-2	.	.	TRBJ1-6	CAQSYPLHF	TGTGCCCAATCGTATCCCCTCCACTTT
13	TRBV29-1	.	.	TRBJ1-1	CSVVRVLDTEAFF	TGCAGCGTTGTAAGGGTTTTGGACACTGAAGCTTTCTTT
14	TRBV5-1	TRBD1	.	TRBJ2-7	CASSVGTAPYEQYF	TGCGCCAGCAGCGTCGGGACAGCTCCCTACGAGCAGTACTTC
16	TRBV11-1	TRBD2	few	TRBJ2-5	CASSFGGGGRLETQYF	TGTGCCAGCAGCTTCGGAGGCGGGGGTCGACTGGAGACCCAGTACTTC
14	TRBV29-1	TRBD1	few	TRBJ1-5	CSVRTGGADQPQHF	TGCAGCGTACGCACAGGGGGCGCGGATCAGCCCCAGCATTTT
14	TRBV6-5	.	.	TRBJ1-2	CASSRGGLGGGYTF	TGTGCCAGCAGTCGCGGGGGCTTAGGAGGAGGCTACACCTTC